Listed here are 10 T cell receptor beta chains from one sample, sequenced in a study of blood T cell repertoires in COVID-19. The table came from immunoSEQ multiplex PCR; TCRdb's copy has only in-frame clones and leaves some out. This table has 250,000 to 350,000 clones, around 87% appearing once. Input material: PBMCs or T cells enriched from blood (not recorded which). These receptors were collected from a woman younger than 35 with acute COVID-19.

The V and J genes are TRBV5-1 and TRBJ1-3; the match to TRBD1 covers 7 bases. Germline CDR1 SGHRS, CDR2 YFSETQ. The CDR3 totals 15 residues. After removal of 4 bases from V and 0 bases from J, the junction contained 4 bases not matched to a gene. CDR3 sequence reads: CASSAGTDSGNTIYF. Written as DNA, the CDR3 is TGCGCCAGCAGCGCTGGGACAGACTCTGGAAACACCATATATTTT.

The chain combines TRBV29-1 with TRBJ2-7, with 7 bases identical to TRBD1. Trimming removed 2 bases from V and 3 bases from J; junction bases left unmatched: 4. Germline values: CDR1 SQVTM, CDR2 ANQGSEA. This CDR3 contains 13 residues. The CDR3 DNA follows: TGCAGCGTTGAAAGGCAGGGGGACTACGAGCAGTACTTC. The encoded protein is CSVERQGDYEQYF.

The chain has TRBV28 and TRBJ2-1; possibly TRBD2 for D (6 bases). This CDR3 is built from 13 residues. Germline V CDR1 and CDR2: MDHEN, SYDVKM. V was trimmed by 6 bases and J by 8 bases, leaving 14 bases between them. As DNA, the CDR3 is TGTGCCAGCAGCCGACTAGGGTTAGATGAGCAGTTCTTC. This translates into CASSRLGLDEQFF.

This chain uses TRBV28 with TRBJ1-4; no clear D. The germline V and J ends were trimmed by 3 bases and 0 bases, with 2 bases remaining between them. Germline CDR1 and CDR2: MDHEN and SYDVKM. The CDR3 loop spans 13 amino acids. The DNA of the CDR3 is TGTGCCAGCAGTTTCACAACTAATGAAAAACTGTTTTTT. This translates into CASSFTTNEKLFF.

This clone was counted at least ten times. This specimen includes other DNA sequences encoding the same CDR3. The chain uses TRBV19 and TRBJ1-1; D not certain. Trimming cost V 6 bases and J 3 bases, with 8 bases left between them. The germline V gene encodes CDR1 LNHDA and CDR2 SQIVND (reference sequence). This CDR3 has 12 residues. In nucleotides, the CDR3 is TGTGCCAGTAGGTGGGGAGACACTGAAGCTTTCTTT. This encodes CASRWGDTEAFF.

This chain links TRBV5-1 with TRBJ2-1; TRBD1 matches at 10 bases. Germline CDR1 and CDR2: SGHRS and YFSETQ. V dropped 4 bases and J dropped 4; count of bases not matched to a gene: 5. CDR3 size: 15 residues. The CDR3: CASSHRTGGYNEQFF. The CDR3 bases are TGCGCCAGCAGCCACAGGACAGGGGGTTACAATGAGCAGTTCTTC.

The CDR3 spells CASRTLAVQYDEQFF. The CDR3 DNA is TGTGCCAGCAGGACTCTAGCGGTCCAATACGATGAGCAGTTCTTC. V usage is TRBV28 and J usage is TRBJ2-1; 7 nucleotides line up with TRBD2. V lost 6 bases to trimming and J lost 8 bases; unmatched junction nucleotides: 13. CDR1 MDHEN and CDR2 SYDVKM come from the germline V gene. This CDR3 comprises 15 residues.

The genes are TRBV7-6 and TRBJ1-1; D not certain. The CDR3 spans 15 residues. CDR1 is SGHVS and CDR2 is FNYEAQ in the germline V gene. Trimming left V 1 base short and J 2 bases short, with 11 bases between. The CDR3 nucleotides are TGTGCCAGCAGCTTAGGGGCAGTGGGTAACACTGAAGCTTTCTTT. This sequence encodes CASSLGAVGNTEAFF.

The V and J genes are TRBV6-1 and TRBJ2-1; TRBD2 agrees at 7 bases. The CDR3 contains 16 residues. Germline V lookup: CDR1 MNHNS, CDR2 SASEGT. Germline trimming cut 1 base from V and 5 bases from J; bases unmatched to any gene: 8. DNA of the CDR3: TGTGCCAGCAGTGAAGACACGGGAGGAATGGACAATGAGCAGTTCTTC. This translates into CASSEDTGGMDNEQFF.

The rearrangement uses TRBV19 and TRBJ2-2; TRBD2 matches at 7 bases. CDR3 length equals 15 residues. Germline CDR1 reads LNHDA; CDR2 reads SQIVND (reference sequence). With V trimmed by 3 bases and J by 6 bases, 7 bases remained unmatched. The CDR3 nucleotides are TGTGCCAGTAGTATTACCCACAGCGGGGCCGGGGAGCTGTTTTTT. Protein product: CASSITHSGAGELFF. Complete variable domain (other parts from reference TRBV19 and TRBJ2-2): DGGITQSPKYLFRKEGQNVTLSCEQNLNHDAMYWYRQDPGQGLRLIYYSQIVNDFQKGDIAEGYSVSREKKESFPLTVTSAQKNPTAFYLCASSITHSGAGELFFGEGSRLTVL.